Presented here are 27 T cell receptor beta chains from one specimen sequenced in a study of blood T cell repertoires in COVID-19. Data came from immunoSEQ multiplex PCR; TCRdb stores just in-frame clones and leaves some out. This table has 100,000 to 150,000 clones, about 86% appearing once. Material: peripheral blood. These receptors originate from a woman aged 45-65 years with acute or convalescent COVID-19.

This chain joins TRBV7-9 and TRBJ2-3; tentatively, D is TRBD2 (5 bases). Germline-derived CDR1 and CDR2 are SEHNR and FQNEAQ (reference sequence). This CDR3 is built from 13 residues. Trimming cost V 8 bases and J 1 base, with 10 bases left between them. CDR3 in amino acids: CASEARGTDTQYF. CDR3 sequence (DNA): TGTGCCAGCGAGGCGAGGGGCACAGATACGCAGTATTTT.

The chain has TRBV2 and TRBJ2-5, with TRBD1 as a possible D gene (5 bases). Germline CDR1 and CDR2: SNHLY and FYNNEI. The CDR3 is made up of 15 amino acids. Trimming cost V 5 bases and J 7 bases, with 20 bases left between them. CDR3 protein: CASSFQGLLPGTQYF. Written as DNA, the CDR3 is TGTGCCAGCAGTTTCCAGGGCCTCCTCCCGGGGACCCAGTACTTC.

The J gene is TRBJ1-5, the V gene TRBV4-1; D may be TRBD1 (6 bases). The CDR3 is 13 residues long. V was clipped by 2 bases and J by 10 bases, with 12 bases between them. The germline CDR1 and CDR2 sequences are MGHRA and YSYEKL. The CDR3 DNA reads TGCGCCAGCAGCCAACAGGGGCCGCTACCCCAGCATTTT. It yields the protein CASSQQGPLPQHF.

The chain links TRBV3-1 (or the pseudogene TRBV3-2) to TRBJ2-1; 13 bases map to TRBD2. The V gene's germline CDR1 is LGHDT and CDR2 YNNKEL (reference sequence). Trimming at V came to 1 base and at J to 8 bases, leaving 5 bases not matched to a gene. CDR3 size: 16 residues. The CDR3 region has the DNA TGTGCCAGCAGCCAAGGACTAGCGGGAGGAGGGTATGAGCAGTTCTTC. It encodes CASSQGLAGGGYEQFF.

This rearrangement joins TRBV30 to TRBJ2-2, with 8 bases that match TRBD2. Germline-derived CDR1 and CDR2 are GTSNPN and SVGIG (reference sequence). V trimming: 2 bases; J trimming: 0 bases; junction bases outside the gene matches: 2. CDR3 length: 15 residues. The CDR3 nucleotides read TGTGCCTGGAGTACCGGGGGGGCGAACACCGGGGAGCTGTTTTTT. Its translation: CAWSTGGANTGELFF.

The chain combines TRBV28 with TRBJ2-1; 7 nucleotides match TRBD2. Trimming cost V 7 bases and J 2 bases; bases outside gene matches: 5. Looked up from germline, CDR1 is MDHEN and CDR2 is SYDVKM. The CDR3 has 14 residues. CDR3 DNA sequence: TGTGCCAGCACTGGGGAGGGCCCCTACAATGAGCAGTTCTTC. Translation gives CASTGEGPYNEQFF. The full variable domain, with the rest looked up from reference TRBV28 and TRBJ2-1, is DVKVTQSSRYLVKRTGEKVFLECVQDMDHENMFWYRQDPGLGLRLIYFSYDVKMKEKGDIPEGYSVSREKKERFSLILESASTNQTSMYLCASTGEGPYNEQFFGPGTRLTVL.

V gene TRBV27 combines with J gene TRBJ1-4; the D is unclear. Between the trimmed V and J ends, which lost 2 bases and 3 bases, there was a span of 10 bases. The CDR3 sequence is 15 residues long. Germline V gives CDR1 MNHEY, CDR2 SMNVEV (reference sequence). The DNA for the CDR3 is TGTGCCAGCAGTTTACTTCCAGTCCCTAATGAAAAACTGTTTTTT. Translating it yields CASSLLPVPNEKLFF.

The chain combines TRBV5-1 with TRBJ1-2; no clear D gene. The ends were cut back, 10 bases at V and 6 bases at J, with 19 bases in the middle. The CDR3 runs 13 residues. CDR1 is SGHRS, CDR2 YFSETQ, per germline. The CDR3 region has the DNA TGCGCCTCCGCAGAGGGATTGAACGATGGCTACACCTTC. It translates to CASAEGLNDGYTF.

The CDR3 nucleotides read TGTGCTAGTGGACCCTGGGTAGCGGGGGTTAATGAGCAGTTCTTC. Protein sequence: CASGPWVAGVNEQFF. V is TRBV12-5 and J is TRBJ2-1; the match to TRBD2 covers 9 bases. This CDR3 contains 15 residues. Germline CDR1 is LGHNT and CDR2 is FRNRAP. The ends lost 6 bases at V and 7 bases at J; junction bases unmatched: 10.

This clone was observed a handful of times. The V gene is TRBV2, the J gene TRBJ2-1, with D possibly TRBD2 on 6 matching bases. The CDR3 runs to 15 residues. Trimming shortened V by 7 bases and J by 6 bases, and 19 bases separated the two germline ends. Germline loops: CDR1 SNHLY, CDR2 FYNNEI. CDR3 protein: CASKGGTQEGNEQFF. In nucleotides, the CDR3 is TGTGCCAGCAAAGGAGGGACGCAAGAAGGCAATGAGCAGTTCTTC.

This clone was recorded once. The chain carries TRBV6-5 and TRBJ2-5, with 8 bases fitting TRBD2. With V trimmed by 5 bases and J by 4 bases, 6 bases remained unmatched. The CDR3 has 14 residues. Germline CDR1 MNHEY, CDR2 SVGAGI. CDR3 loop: CASSNGGAGETQYF. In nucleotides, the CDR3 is TGTGCCAGCAGTAACGGGGGGGCTGGAGAGACCCAGTACTTC.

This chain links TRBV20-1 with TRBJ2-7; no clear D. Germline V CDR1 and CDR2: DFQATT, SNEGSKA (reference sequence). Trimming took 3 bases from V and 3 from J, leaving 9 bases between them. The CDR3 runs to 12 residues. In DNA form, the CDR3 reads TGCAGTGCTAGTGGTCGGTTCTACGAGCAGTACTTC. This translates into CSASGRFYEQYF.

For the CDR3, the DNA is TGTGCCAGCAGTGCGACAGGGTGGAACTATGGCTACACCTTC. Residues: CASSATGWNYGYTF. The chain combines TRBV6-6 with TRBJ1-2, with 7 bases identical to TRBD1. The CDR3 has 14 amino acids. Trimming took 5 bases from V and 2 from J; bases not matched to a gene: 5. CDR1 is MNHNY and CDR2 is SVGAGI in the germline V gene (reference sequence).

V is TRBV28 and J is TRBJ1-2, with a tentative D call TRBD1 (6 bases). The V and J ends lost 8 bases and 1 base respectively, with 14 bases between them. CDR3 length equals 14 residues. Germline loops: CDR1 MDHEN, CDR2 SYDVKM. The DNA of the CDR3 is TGTGCCAGCCTAACAGGGTCCCTTAACTATGGCTACACCTTC. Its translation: CASLTGSLNYGYTF.

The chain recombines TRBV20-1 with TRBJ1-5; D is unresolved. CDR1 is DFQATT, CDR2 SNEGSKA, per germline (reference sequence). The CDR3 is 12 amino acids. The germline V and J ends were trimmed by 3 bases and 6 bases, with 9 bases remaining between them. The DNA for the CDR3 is TGCAGTGCTAGTGATGAGGCTCAGCCCCAGCATTTT. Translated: CSASDEAQPQHF.

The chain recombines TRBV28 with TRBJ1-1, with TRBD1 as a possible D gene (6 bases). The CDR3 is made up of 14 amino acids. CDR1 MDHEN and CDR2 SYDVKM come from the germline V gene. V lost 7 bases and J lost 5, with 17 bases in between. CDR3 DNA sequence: TGTGCCAGCACCCTTTGGGGAGGGGGAACTGAAGCTTTCTTT. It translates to CASTLWGGGTEAFF. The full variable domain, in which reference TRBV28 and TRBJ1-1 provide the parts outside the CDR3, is DVKVTQSSRYLVKRTGEKVFLECVQDMDHENMFWYRQDPGLGLRLIYFSYDVKMKEKGDIPEGYSVSREKKERFSLILESASTNQTSMYLCASTLWGGGTEAFFGQGTRLTVV.

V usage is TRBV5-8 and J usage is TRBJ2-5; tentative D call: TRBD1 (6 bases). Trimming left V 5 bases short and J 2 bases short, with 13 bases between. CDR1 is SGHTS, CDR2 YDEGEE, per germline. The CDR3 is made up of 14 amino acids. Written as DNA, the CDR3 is TGTGCCAGCAGTTTTTGGACAGAGCAAGAGACCCAGTACTTC. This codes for CASSFWTEQETQYF.

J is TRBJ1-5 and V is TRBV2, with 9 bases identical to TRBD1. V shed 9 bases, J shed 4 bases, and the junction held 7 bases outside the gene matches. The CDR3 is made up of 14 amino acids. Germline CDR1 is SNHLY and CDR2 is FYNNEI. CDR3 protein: CASQTGTGNQPQHF. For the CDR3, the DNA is TGTGCCAGTCAGACCGGGACAGGGAATCAGCCCCAGCATTTT. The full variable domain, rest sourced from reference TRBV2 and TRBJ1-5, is EPEVTQTPSHQVTQMGQEVILRCVPISNHLYFYWYRQILGQKVEFLVSFYNNEISEKSEIFDDQFSVERPDGSNFTLKIRSTKLEDSAMYFCASQTGTGNQPQHFGDGTRLSIL.

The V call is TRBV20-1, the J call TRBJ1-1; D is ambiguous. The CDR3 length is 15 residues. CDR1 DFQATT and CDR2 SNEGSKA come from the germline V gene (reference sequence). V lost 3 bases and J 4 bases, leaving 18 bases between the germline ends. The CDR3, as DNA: TGCAGTGCTAGTATTCAACTAGGTGGGTCCACTGAAGCTTTCTTT. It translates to CSASIQLGGSTEAFF.

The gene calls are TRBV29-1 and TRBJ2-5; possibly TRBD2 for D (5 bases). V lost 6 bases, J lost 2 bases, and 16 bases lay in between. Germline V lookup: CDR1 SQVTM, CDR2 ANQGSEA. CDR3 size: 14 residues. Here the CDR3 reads CSVRRVGSQETQYF. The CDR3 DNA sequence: TGCAGCGTGAGAAGGGTGGGGAGTCAAGAGACCCAGTACTTC.

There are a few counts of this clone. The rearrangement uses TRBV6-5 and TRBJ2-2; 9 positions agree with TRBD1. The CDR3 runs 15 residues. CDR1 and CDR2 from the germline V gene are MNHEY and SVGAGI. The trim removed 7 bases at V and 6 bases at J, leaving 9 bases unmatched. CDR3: CASNQDRGSSGELFF. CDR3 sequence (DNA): TGTGCCAGCAACCAGGACAGGGGATCATCCGGGGAGCTGTTTTTT.

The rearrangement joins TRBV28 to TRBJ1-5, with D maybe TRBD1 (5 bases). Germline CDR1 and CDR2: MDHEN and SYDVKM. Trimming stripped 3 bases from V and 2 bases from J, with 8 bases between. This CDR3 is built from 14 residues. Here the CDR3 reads CASSFGAGNQPQHF. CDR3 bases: TGTGCCAGCAGTTTTGGGGCAGGCAATCAGCCCCAGCATTTT. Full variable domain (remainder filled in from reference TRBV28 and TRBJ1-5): DVKVTQSSRYLVKRTGEKVFLECVQDMDHENMFWYRQDPGLGLRLIYFSYDVKMKEKGDIPEGYSVSREKKERFSLILESASTNQTSMYLCASSFGAGNQPQHFGDGTRLSIL.

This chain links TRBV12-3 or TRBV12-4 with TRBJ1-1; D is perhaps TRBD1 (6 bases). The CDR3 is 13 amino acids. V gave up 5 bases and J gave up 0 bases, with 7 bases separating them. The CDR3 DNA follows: TGTGCCAGCAGTGGACAGATGAACACTGAAGCTTTCTTT. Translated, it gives CASSGQMNTEAFF.

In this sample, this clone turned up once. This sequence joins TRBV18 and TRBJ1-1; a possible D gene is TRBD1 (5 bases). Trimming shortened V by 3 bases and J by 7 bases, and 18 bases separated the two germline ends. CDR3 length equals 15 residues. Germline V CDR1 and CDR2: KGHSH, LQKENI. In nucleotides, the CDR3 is TGTGCCAGCTCACCCCACCCCCTTCCAACAGGTGAAGCTTTCTTT. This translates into CASSPHPLPTGEAFF.

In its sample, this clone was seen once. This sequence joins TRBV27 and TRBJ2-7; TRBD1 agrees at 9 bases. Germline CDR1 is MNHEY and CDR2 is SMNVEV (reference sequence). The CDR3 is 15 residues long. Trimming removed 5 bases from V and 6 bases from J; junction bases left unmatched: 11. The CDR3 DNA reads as TGTGCCAGCAGTCCCAACAGGGGGCGATCGGTCGAGCAGTACTTC. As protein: CASSPNRGRSVEQYF.

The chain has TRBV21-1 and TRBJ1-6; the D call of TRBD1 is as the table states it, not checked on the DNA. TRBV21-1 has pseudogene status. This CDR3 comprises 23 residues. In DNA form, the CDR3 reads TGTGCCAGCAGCAAAGTCAAGACAGGGGCTGCCTATGCCCAAAGCTCCTATAATTCACCCCTCCACTTT. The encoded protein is CASSKVKTGAAYAQSSYNSPLHF.

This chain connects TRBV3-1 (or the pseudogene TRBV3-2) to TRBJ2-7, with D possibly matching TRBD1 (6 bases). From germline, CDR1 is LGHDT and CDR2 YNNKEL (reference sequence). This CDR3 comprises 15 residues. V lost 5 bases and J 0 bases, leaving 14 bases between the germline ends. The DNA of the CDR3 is TGTGCCAGCAGCAAGACAGGTCAGCCCTCCTACGAGCAGTACTTC. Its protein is CASSKTGQPSYEQYF.